This TCR beta chain was identified during a study of CD4 T cell repertoires and nickel (TCRdb year 2020). Library prep was done by RT-PCR. The listed sequencing device is Illumina MiSeq. Starting from the raw public reads, TCRdb applied fastp trimming at Q25, assembled clones with MiXCR and retained in-frame beta chains. Records with the same CDR3 protein are collapsed into one entry carrying the most frequent genes and DNA. In all, the sample holds more than 250 distinct CDR3 sequences, and around 79% of those were seen once. 15% of the sample lies in the top ten. The CDR3 goes from the cysteine to the phenylalanine over 19 residues. Just the 57-base CDR3 DNA is kept, in frame starting at base 1. The germline V and J ends show losses of 0 bases and 0 bases respectively, and no gene match explains 10 bases of the junction. Concerning this clonotype itself: Its recognized antigen is unknown. It has no much larger one-base neighbor in the sample; base qualities were not kept.

The chain links TRBV23-1 with TRBJ1-3, with TRBD1 matching 8 junction bases. TRBV23-1 is sorted into the ORF group, with uncertain function. This sequence was found in a human donor in a nickel allergy study, with or without nickel allergy (not recorded which). It is not recorded whether this sample comes from one donor or several. Sequencing was performed on CD4+ T cells from blood, not recorded whether cultured. The DNA sequence follows: TGCGCCAGCAGTCAATCGGAGGCGACAGGGGCCAACTCTGGAAACACCATATATTTT. This sequence encodes CASSQSEATGANSGNTIYF.